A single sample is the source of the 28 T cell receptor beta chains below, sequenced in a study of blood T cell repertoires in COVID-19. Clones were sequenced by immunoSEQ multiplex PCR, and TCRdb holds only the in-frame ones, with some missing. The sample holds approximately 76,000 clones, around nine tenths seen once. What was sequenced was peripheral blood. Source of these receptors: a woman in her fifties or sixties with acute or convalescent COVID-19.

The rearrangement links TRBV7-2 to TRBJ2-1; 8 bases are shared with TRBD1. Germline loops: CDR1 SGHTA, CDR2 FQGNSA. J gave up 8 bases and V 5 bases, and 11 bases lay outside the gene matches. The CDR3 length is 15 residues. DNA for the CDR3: TGTGCCAGCAGCCGTTTAGGACAGGGTTTAGATGAGCAGTTCTTC. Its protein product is CASSRLGQGLDEQFF.

The CDR3 DNA reads as TGTGCCAGCAGCACATACAATCAGCCCCAGCATTTT. Amino acid sequence: CASSTYNQPQHF. This chain uses TRBV7-2 with TRBJ1-5; D not resolved. The CDR3 is made up of 12 amino acids. V dropped 5 bases and J dropped 3 bases, with 5 bases sitting between them. Germline V lookup: CDR1 SGHTA, CDR2 FQGNSA.

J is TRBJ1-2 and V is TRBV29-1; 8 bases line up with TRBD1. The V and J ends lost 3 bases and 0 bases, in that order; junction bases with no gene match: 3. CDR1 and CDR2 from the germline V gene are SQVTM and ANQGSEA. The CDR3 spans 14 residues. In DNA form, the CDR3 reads TGCAGCGTTGACACACAGGGGGCTAACTATGGCTACACCTTC. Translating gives CSVDTQGANYGYTF.

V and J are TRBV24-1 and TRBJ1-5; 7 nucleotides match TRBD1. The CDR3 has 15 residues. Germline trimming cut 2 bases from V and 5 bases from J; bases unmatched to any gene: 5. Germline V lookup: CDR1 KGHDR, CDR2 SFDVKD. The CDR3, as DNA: TGTGCCACCAGTGATTCCACAGGGGTTCATCAGCCCCAGCATTTT. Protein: CATSDSTGVHQPQHF.

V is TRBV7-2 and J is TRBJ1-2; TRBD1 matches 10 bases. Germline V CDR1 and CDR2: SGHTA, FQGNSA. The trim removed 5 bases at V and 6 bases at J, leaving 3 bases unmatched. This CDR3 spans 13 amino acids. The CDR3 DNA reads TGTGCCAGCAGCCCAGACAGGGGGCATGGCTACACCTTC. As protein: CASSPDRGHGYTF. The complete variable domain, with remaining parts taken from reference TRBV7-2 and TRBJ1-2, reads GAGVSQSPSNKVTEKGKDVELRCDPISGHTALYWYRQSLGQGLEFLIYFQGNSAPDKSGLPSDRFSAERTGGSVSTLTIQRTQQEDSAVYLCASSPDRGHGYTFGSGTRLTVV.

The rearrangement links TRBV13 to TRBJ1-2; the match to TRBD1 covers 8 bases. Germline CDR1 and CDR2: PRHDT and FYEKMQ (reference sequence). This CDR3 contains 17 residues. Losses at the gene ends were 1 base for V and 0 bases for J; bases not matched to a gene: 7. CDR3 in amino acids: CASSLAGTGLTNYGYTF. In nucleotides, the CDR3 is TGTGCCAGCAGCTTAGCCGGGACAGGCCTAACTAACTATGGCTACACCTTC.

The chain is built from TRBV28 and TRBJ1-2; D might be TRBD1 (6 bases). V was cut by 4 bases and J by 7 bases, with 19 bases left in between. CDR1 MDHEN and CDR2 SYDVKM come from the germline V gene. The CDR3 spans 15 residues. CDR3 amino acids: CASSWGGTSLGGYTF. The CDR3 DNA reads TGTGCCAGCAGTTGGGGGGGCACGAGCCTAGGTGGCTACACCTTC.

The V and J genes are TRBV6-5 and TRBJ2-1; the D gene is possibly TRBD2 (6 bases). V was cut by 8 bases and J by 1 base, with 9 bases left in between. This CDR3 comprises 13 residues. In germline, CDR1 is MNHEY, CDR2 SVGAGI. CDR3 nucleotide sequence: TGTGCCAGCGACGGGGGTTCCTACAATGAGCAGTTCTTC. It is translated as CASDGGSYNEQFF.

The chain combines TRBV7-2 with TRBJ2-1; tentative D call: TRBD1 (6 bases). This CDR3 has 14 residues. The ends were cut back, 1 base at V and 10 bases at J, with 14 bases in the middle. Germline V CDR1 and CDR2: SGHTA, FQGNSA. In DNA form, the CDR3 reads TGTGCCAGCAGCTTAGGAAGGACAGCCCCCGAGCAGTTCTTC. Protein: CASSLGRTAPEQFF.

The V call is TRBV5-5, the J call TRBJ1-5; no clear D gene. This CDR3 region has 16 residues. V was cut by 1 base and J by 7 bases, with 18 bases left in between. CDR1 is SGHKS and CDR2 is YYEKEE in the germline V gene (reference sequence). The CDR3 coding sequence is TGTGCCAGCAGCTTGAGAGGCCTCGTTTTTGGCCAGCCCCAGCATTTT. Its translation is CASSLRGLVFGQPQHF.

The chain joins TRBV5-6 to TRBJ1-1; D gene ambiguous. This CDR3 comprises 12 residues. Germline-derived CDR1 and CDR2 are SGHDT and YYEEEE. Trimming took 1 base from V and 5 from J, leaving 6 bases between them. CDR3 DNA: TGTGCCAGCAGCTTGTACCGGACTGAAGCTTTCTTT. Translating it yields CASSLYRTEAFF.

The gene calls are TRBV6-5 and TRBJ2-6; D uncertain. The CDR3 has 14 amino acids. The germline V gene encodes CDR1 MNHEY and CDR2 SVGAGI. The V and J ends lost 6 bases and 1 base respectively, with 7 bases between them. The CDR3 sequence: CASSTNSGANVLTF. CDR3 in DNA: TGTGCCAGCAGCACAAATTCTGGGGCCAACGTCCTGACTTTC.

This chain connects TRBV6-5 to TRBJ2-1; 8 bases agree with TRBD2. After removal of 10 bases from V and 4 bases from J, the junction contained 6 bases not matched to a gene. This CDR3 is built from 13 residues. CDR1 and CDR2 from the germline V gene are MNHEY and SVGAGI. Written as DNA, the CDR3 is TGTGCCACGGGGGGGGGCCCATACAATGAGCAGTTCTTC. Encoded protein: CATGGGPYNEQFF.

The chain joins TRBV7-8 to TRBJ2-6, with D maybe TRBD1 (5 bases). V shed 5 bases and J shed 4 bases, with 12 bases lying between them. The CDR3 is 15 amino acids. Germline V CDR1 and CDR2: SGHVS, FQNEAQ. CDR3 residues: CASSMTDSGANVLTF. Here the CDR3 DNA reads TGTGCCAGCAGCATGACAGATTCGGGGGCCAACGTCCTGACTTTC.

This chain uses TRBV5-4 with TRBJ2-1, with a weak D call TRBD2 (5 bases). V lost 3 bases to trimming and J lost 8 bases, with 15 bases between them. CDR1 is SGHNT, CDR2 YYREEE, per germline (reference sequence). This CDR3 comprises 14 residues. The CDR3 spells CASSSPPGMDEQFF. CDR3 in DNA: TGTGCCAGCAGCTCACCCCCGGGGATGGATGAGCAGTTCTTC.

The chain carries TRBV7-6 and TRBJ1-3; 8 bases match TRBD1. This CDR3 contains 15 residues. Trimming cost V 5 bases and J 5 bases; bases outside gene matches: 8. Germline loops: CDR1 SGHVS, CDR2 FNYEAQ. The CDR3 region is CASSRTGTARNTIYF. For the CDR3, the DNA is TGTGCCAGCAGCCGGACAGGGACCGCTAGAAACACCATATATTTT.

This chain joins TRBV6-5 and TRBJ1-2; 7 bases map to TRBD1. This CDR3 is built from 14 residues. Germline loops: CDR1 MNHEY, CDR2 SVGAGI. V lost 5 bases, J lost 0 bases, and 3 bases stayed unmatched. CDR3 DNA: TGTGCCAGCAGTCGAGGACAGGCTAACTATGGCTACACCTTC. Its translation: CASSRGQANYGYTF.

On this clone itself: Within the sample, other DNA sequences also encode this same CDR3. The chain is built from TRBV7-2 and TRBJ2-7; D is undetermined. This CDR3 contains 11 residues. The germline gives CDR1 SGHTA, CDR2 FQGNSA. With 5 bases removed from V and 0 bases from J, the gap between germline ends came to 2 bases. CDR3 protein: CASSLSYEQYF. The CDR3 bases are TGTGCCAGCAGCCTCTCCTACGAGCAGTACTTC.

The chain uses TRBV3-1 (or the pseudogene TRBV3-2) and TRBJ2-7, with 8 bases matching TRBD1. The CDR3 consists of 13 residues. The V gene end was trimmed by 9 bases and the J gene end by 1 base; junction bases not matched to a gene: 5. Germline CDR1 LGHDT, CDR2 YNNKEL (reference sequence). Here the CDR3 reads CARWDRSSYEQYF. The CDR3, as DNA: TGTGCCAGGTGGGACAGGTCTTCCTACGAGCAGTACTTC.

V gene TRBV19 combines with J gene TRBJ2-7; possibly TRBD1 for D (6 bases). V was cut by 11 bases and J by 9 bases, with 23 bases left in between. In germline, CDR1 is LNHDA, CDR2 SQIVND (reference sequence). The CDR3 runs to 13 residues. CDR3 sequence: CAPSLQGIWRQYF. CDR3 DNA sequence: TGTGCCCCCAGTTTGCAGGGGATTTGGCGGCAGTACTTC.

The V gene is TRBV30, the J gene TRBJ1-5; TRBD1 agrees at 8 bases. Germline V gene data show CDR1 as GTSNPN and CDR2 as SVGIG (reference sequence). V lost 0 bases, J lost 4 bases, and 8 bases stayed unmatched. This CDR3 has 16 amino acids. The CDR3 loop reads CAWSVPGGQANQPQHF. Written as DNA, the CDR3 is TGTGCCTGGAGTGTACCAGGGGGACAGGCGAATCAGCCCCAGCATTTT.

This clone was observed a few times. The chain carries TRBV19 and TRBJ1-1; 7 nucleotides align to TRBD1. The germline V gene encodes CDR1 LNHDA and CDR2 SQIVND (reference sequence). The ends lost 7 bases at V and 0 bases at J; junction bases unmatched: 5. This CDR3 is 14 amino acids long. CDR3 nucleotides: TGTGCCAGTATGGGGGACAGTTTGAACACTGAAGCTTTCTTT. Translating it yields CASMGDSLNTEAFF.

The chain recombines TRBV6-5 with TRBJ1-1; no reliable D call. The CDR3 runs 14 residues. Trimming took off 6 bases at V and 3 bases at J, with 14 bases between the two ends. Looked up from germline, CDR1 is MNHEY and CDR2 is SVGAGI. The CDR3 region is CASSPPRGDTEAFF. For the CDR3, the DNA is TGTGCCAGCAGCCCACCGCGCGGGGACACTGAAGCTTTCTTT.

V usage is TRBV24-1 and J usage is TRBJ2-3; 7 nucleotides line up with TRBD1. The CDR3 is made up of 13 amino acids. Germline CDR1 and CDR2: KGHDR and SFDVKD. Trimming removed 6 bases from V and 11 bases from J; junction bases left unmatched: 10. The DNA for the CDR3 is TGTGCCACCAGTCCCGGTGGGACAGAGGGGCAGTATTTT. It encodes CATSPGGTEGQYF.

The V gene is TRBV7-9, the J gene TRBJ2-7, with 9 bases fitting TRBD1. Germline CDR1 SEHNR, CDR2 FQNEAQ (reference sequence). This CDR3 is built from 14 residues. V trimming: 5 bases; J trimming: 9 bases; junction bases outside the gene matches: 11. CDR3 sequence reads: CASSGRTGETTQYF. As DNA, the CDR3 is TGTGCCAGCAGCGGGCGGACAGGGGAGACGACGCAGTACTTC.

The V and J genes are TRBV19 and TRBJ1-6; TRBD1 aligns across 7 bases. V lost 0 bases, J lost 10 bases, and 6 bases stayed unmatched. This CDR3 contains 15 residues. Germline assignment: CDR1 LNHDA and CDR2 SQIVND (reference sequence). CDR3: CASSIETGVWSPLHF. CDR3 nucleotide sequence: TGTGCCAGTAGTATAGAAACAGGGGTTTGGTCACCCCTCCACTTT.

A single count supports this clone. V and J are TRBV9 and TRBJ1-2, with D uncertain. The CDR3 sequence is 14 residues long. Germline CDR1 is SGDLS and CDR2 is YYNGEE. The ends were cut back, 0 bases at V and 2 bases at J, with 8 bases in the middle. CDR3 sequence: CASSVVGTNYGYTF. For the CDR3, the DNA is TGTGCCAGCAGCGTAGTTGGCACCAACTATGGCTACACCTTC.

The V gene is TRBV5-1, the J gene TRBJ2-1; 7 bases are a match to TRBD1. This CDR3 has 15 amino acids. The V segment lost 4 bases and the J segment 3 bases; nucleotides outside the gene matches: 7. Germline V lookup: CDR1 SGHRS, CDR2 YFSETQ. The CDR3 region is CASSAGQVYYNEQFF. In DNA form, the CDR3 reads TGCGCCAGCAGCGCAGGACAGGTTTACTACAATGAGCAGTTCTTC. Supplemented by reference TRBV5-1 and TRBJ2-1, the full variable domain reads KAGVTQTPRYLIKTRGQQVTLSCSPISGHRSVSWYQQTPGQGLQFLFEYFSETQRNKGNFPGRFSGRQFSNSRSEMNVSTLELGDSALYLCASSAGQVYYNEQFFGPGTRLTVL.